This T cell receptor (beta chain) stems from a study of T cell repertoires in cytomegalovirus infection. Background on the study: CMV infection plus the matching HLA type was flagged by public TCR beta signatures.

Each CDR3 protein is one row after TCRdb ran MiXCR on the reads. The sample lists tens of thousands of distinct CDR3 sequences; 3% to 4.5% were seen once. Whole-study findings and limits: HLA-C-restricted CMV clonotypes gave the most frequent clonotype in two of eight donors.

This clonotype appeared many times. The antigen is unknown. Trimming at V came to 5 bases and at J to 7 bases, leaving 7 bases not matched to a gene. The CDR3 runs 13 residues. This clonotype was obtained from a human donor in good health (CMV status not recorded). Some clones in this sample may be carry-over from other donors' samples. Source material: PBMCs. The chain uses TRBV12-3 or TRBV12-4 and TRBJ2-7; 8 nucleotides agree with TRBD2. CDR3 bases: TGTGCCAGCAGTCCTAGCGGGTTGGGGGAGCAGTACTTC. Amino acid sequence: CASSPSGLGEQYF.